The TCR beta chain described here comes from a study of T cell changes during pregnancy in multiple sclerosis. The assay was immunoSEQ multiplex PCR, and TCRdb's table has in-frame clones only and misses some. The sample has under 70,000 clones, 90% to 95% seen once; the top ten hold 1% to 1.5%. V was trimmed by 4 bases and J by 1 base, leaving 11 bases between them. CDR3 length: 14 amino acids. CDR1 and CDR2 (germline): LNHDA, SQIVND (reference sequence). This clonotype was obtained from a female donor in good health, enrolled as a control in a pregnancy study. This rearrangement joins TRBV19 to TRBJ2-7, with D perhaps TRBD2 (6 bases). The sample in question was peripheral blood, obtained after pregnancy. The DNA of the CDR3 is TGTGCCAGTAGTAGGAGGGCGGGGTCCTACGAGCAGTACTTC. It codes for CASSRRAGSYEQYF.